This TCR beta chain was sequenced in a study of TIL therapy for anti-PD-1-resistant metastatic lung cancer. The immunoSEQ assay was v3. Sequencing depth was 1.5 million to 2 million read pairs for survey level, roughly 4.5-6.5 million for deep. Here immunoSEQ multiplex PCR was the method, and the copy in TCRdb shows in-frame clones only, minus some. The repertoire holds about 95,000 clones, with less than 70% as singletons. Time point given: pre-treatment sample, taken before nivolumab and TIL therapy. Most excised metastases sampled were pleural nodules or supraclavicular lymph nodes. Patients were adults with stage 4 NSCLC. Germline V lookup: CDR1 SGHAT, CDR2 FQDESV (reference sequence). This CDR3 spans 15 amino acids. V was trimmed by 5 bases and J by 3 bases, leaving 17 bases between them. A single count supports this clone.

This clonotype was sampled from a person aged 25-85 years with non-small cell lung cancer. The chain carries TRBV11-1 and TRBJ2-7; unclear D gene. Sequencing used tumor tissue, obtained at baseline. The CDR3 DNA is TGTGCCAGCAGCCCGTCTAGGAAAAACGACTACGAGCAGTACTTC. Translation: CASSPSRKNDYEQYF.